This TCR beta chain was captured in a study of blood T cell repertoires in COVID-19. Study-level information: T cells, B-cell-depleted T cells, or PBMCs provided the cDNA or gDNA that served as material.

Per the original methods: By means of reference gene primer amplification, nucleated cell counts were estimated. The method was immunoSEQ multiplex PCR; TCRdb's version includes in-frame clones alone and lacks a portion of them. The V and J calls and clone size come from that table; D and trimming were worked out from the DNA. This repertoire shows 120,000 or so clones, roughly 79% found once; its top ten account for 20% to 25%. About this clone: Within the sample, other DNA sequences also encode this same CDR3.

From germline, CDR1 is MNHEY and CDR2 SMNVEV (reference sequence). V was cut by 2 bases and J by 6 bases, with 11 bases left in between. The CDR3 has 14 residues. Specimen: peripheral blood. This clonotype originated in a human donor in a cohort sampled during active COVID-19. The rearrangement links TRBV27 to TRBJ2-1; TRBD2 is a possible D gene (5 bases). In DNA, the CDR3 is TGTGCCAGCAGTTTAATGCGTGGAGGCAATGAGCAGTTCTTC. Translation: CASSLMRGGNEQFF.